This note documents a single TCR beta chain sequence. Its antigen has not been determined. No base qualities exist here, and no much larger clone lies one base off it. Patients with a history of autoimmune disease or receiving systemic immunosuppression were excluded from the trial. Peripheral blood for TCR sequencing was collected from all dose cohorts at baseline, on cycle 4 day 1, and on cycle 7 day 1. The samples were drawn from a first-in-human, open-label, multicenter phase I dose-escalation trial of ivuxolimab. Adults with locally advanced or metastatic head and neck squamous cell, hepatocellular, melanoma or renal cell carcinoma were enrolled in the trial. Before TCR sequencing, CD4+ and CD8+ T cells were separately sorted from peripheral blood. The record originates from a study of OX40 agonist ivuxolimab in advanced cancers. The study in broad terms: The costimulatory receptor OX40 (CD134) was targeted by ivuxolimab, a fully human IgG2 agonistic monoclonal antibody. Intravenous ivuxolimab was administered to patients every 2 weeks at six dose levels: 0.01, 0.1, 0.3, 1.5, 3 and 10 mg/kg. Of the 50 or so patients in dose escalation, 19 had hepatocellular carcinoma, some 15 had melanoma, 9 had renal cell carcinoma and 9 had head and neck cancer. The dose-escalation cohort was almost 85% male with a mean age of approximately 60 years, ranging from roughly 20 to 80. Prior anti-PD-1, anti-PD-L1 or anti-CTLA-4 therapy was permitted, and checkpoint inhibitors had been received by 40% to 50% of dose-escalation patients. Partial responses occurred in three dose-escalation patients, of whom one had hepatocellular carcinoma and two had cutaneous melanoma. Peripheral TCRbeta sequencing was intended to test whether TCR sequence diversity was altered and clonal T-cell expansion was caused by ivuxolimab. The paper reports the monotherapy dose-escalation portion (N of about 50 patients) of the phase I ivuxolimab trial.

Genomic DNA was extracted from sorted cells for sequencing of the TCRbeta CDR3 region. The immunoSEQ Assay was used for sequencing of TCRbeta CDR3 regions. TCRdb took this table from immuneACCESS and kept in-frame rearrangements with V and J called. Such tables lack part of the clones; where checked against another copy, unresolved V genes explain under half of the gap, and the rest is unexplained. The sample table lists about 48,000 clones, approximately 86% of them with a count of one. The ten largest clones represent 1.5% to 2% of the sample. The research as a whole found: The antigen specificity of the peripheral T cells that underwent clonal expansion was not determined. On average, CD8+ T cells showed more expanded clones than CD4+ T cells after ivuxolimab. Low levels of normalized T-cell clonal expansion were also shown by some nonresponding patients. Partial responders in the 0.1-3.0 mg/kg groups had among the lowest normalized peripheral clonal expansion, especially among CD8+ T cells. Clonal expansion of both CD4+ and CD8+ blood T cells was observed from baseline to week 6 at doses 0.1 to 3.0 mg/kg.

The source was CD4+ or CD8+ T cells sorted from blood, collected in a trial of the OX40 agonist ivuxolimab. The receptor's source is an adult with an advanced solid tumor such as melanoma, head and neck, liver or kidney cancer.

CDR3 loop: CASSRRGSGQETQYF. The sequence in DNA is TGTGCCAGCAGCCGCCGGGGGAGCGGACAAGAGACCCAGTACTTC. This chain joins TRBV7-3 to TRBJ2-5; the D gene is perhaps TRBD2, from 6 matching bases. Trimming removed 5 bases from V and 2 bases from J, leaving 15 bases between the germline ends. Including the terminal cysteine and phenylalanine, the CDR3 comprises 15 residues. Only the CDR3 portion is preserved as DNA: 45 bases, with reading frame beginning at the first base. CDR1 SGHTA and CDR2 FQGTGA were looked up in the germline V gene.